Listed below are T cell receptor beta chains from one sample, sequenced in a study of T cells expressing NK-cell markers. Each CDR3 protein gets one entry in TCRdb, which reprocessed the 5' RACE reads and gives no DNA. The sample holds more than 120,000 distinct CDR3 sequences. Sequencing was done on a sample of blood T cells: a sorted CD56 or NKG2C T cell subset, CD4+ or CD8+ T cells, or bulk PBMC T cells (not recorded which). These receptors were obtained from a man aged 18-30 years in good health. Both conserved end residues are part of each CDR3. Each record gives: V gene, CDR3 length, J gene, CDR3 protein.

TRBV4-2	16	TRBJ2-7	CASSQDRETGGYEQYF
TRBV3-1	16	TRBJ2-1	CASSQLKSRSYNEQFF
TRBV11-1	18	TRBJ2-7	CASSLPTPEQGSSYEQYF
TRBV25-1	14	TRBJ2-7	CASSEGLGAYEQYF
TRBV9	15	TRBJ2-7	CASSVALANGVEQYF
TRBV6-5	13	TRBJ2-5	CASSYYSRETQYF
TRBV29-1	15	TRBJ1-1	CSVEKGGYMNTEAFF
TRBV29-1	14	TRBJ2-7	CSVEGDRGSYEQYF
TRBV5-4	16	TRBJ2-2	CASSSSGADLTGELFF
TRBV19	13	TRBJ2-1	CASRGRPALEQFF
TRBV10-3	16	TRBJ2-4	CAISESSGGAKNIQYF
TRBV20-1	13	TRBJ2-5	CSAEVGVQETQYF
TRBV20-1	16	TRBJ2-1	CSAHGSLAGVNNEQFF
TRBV13	18	TRBJ2-7	CASSPRTSGESGRYEQYF
TRBV10-3	19	TRBJ1-3	CAISRGTGFVGVSGNTIYF
TRBV6-2/TRBV6-3	12	TRBJ2-1	CASSFGRLEQFF
TRBV5-6	19	TRBJ2-1	CASSLDIGGLVGAYNEQFF
TRBV3-1	13	TRBJ2-1	CASSQVSGIEQFF
TRBV5-5	17	TRBJ2-1	CASSLVHLEYSYNEQFF
TRBV7-2	14	TRBJ2-1	CASSLWGGEGEQFF
TRBV7-9	15	TRBJ1-1	CASSLGDTQWTEAFF
TRBV7-6	15	TRBJ2-2	CASSLSGGDTGELFF
TRBV10-3	16	TRBJ2-5	CAISGGTGATQETQYF
TRBV3-1	15	TRBJ2-1	CASSQVGFAGNEQFF
TRBV6-5	15	TRBJ2-7	CASSYSTGGVDEQYF
TRBV27	15	TRBJ1-5	CASSSRDSQYQPQHF
TRBV20-1	17	TRBJ2-1	CSARREGRGGFRGEQFF
TRBV12-3/TRBV12-4	14	TRBJ2-7	CASTEGDSSYEQYF
TRBV4-1	16	TRBJ2-2	CASNHPDRRSTGELFF
TRBV10-3	17	TRBJ1-1	CAIRPREGVGLNTEAFF
TRBV7-9	15	TRBJ1-5	CASSSDRDKNQPQHF
TRBV6-2/TRBV6-3	12	TRBJ2-7	CASSYEDYEQYF
TRBV12-5	17	TRBJ2-3	CASGFVTRDLDTDTQYF
TRBV13	12	TRBJ2-7	CASSWRHYEQYF
TRBV7-6	15	TRBJ2-4	CASSPRGSAKNIQYF
TRBV24-1	16	TRBJ2-2	CATSDEGQGVPGELFF
TRBV11-3	14	TRBJ2-1	CASSSRTGQWEQFF
TRBV4-3	16	TRBJ2-3	CASSQDSAGRTDTQYF
TRBV12-3/TRBV12-4	13	TRBJ2-1	CASSLGADNEQFF
TRBV11-2	17	TRBJ2-1	CASSLSLGQGRDNEQFF
TRBV7-6	14	TRBJ1-4	CASRGQGADEKLFF
TRBV5-1	15	TRBJ2-1	CASSLTLTSSNEQFF
TRBV6-2/TRBV6-3	15	TRBJ2-3	CASSLTGGNSDTQYF
TRBV5-5	14	TRBJ2-4	CASSYGQGGNIQYF
TRBV27	15	TRBJ1-5	CASSPGGGPNQPQHF